This T cell receptor (beta chain) derives from a study of blood T cell repertoires in COVID-19. TCRdb's copy holds only in-frame clones and misses some; the assay was immunoSEQ multiplex PCR. The sample yields 150,000 or so clones, roughly 88% seen once. The CDR3 covers 15 residues. Germline V lookup: CDR1 MNHEY, CDR2 SMNVEV (reference sequence). V was pared by 1 base and J by 4 bases, with 5 bases of the junction left unmatched. The chain joins TRBV27 to TRBJ2-7, with 9 nucleotides matching TRBD1. This receptor was obtained from a man aged 55 to 70 who had recovered from COVID-19. Sequencing was done on a sample of peripheral blood. CDR3 protein: CASSLWQDRGYEQYF. DNA of the CDR3: TGTGCCAGCAGTTTATGGCAGGACAGGGGATACGAGCAGTACTTC.